The next 21 T cell receptor beta chains were all read from a single sample in a study of cytomegalovirus exposure and HLA in healthy donors. A multiplex PCR was run with 60 Vbeta primers and 13 Jbeta primers. Generated by immunoSEQ multiplex PCR, the TCRdb table keeps only in-frame clones and is missing some. The sample contains approximately 150,000 clones, approximately 78% of which appear only once. The specimen was PBMCs. These receptors all stem from a woman aged 45-59 years in good health and CMV-seropositive.

The genes are TRBV4-2 and TRBJ1-1; 7 bases are a match to TRBD1. In germline, CDR1 is LGHNA, CDR2 YNFKEQ. V shed 6 bases, J shed 1 base, and the junction held 2 bases outside the gene matches. The CDR3 spans 13 residues. The CDR3 sequence is CASSYRGNTEAFF. As DNA, the CDR3 is TGTGCCAGCAGTTACAGGGGGAACACTGAAGCTTTCTTT.

The chain is built from TRBV12-5 and TRBJ2-1; 8 positions match TRBD2. This CDR3 has 15 amino acids. Trimming at V came to 6 bases and at J to 5 bases, leaving 9 bases not matched to a gene. CDR1 LGHNT and CDR2 FRNRAP come from the germline V gene. Written as DNA, the CDR3 is TGTGCTAGTGGCGGGGGGGCCACCCACAACAATGAGCAGTTCTTC. Its translation is CASGGGATHNNEQFF.

This chain joins TRBV30 and TRBJ2-1; D might be TRBD2 (6 bases). Germline assignment: CDR1 GTSNPN and CDR2 SVGIG (reference sequence). The CDR3 extends over 15 amino acids. Between the trimmed V and J ends, which lost 0 bases and 10 bases, there was a span of 19 bases. The CDR3 DNA is TGTGCCTGGAGTGTACCGTCGGGGGTTACAAGGGAGCAGTTCTTC. Amino acids: CAWSVPSGVTREQFF.

This chain connects TRBV5-1 to TRBJ1-1; D is undetermined. V was trimmed by 4 bases and J by 1 base, leaving 8 bases between them. The CDR3 covers 13 residues. The germline V gene encodes CDR1 SGHRS and CDR2 YFSETQ. The CDR3 sequence is CASSSTENTEAFF. The DNA for the CDR3 is TGCGCCAGCAGCAGTACAGAGAACACTGAAGCTTTCTTT.

The rearrangement joins TRBV6-1 to TRBJ2-3; TRBD1 might be the D (6 bases). In germline, CDR1 is MNHNS, CDR2 SASEGT. Trimming shortened V by 6 bases and J by 3 bases, and 13 bases separated the two germline ends. This CDR3 has 14 amino acids. CDR3 DNA sequence: TGTGCCAGCAGCCAAGAAAGGGGGACAGATACGCAGTATTTT. Its protein product is CASSQERGTDTQYF.

This chain uses TRBV9 with TRBJ2-5, with TRBD2 identical over 7 bases. V shed 5 bases, J shed 5 bases, and the junction held 3 bases outside the gene matches. This CDR3 contains 12 residues. Germline CDR1 and CDR2: SGDLS and YYNGEE. CDR3 residues: CASRGAGETQYF. In nucleotides, the CDR3 is TGTGCCAGCAGGGGAGCGGGGGAGACCCAGTACTTC.

The rearrangement joins TRBV5-4 to TRBJ1-3; 7 bases line up with TRBD1. There are 14 residues in the CDR3. The germline gives CDR1 SGHNT, CDR2 YYREEE (reference sequence). V shed 3 bases and J 3 bases; nucleotides not matched to a gene: 3. The CDR3 DNA sequence: TGTGCCAGCAGCTCCACAGGGGTTGGAAACACCATATATTTT. Protein sequence: CASSSTGVGNTIYF.

V usage is TRBV5-1 and J usage is TRBJ2-7; TRBD2 matches 7 bases. There are 16 residues in the CDR3. V lost 3 bases to trimming and J lost 5 bases; unmatched junction nucleotides: 14. Germline-derived CDR1 and CDR2 are SGHRS and YFSETQ. CDR3 DNA: TGCGCCAGCAGCTGGGCCACCGGGAGGCAGGTTCACGAGCAGTACTTC. This codes for CASSWATGRQVHEQYF.

The V call is TRBV12-5, the J call TRBJ2-7; D unclear. This CDR3 is built from 11 residues. V lost 5 bases and J 5 bases, leaving 7 bases between the germline ends. Germline V gene lookup returns CDR1 LGHNT and CDR2 FRNRAP. The CDR3 DNA sequence: TGTGCTAGTGGTCCCCCAAACGAGCAGTACTTC. Amino acid sequence: CASGPPNEQYF.

The V call is TRBV20-1, the J call TRBJ2-3; the D is unclear. Germline CDR1 DFQATT, CDR2 SNEGSKA (reference sequence). V gave up 3 bases and J gave up 11 bases, with 9 bases separating them. The length of the CDR3 is 10 residues. CDR3 bases: TGCAGTGCTAGCCACCGGTTGCAGTATTTT. Translated: CSASHRLQYF.

The chain couples TRBV7-9 to TRBJ1-6; D unclear. Germline V gene sequence: CDR1 SEHNR, CDR2 FQNEAQ (reference sequence). The CDR3 extends over 16 amino acids. Deletions cut 4 bases from V and 3 bases from J, with 13 bases between. The CDR3 DNA reads as TGTGCCAGCAGCTCGTCCCGGGAGTTCTATAATTCACCCCTCCACTTT. This translates into CASSSSREFYNSPLHF. Together with reference TRBV7-9 and TRBJ1-6, the CDR3 gives the full variable domain: DTGVSQNPRHKITKRGQNVTFRCDPISEHNRLYWYRQTLGQGPEFLTYFQNEAQLEKSRLLSDRFSAERPKGSFSTLEIQRTEQGDSAMYLCASSSSREFYNSPLHFGNGTRLTVT.

The rearrangement links TRBV7-3 to TRBJ1-4, with D maybe TRBD1 (5 bases). V was shortened by 1 base and J by 5 bases, with 20 bases between the two germline ends. Germline CDR1 and CDR2: SGHTA and FQGTGA. This CDR3 contains 18 residues. In nucleotides, the CDR3 is TGTGCCAGCAGCTTAAACCTTCAGGGTAGGATGAAAAATGAAAAACTGTTTTTT. This codes for CASSLNLQGRMKNEKLFF. Full variable domain (remainder filled in from reference TRBV7-3 and TRBJ1-4): GAGVSQTPSNKVTEKGKYVELRCDPISGHTALYWYRQSLGQGPEFLIYFQGTGAADDSGLPNDRFFAVRPEGSVSTLKIQRTERGDSAVYLCASSLNLQGRMKNEKLFFGSGTQLSVL.

Only a few counts were recorded for this clone. V and J are TRBV6-1 and TRBJ2-5, with 9 bases that match TRBD2. J gave up 2 bases and V 1 base, and 2 bases lay outside the gene matches. Germline V gene sequence: CDR1 MNHNS, CDR2 SASEGT. The CDR3 extends over 15 amino acids. The CDR3 region is CASSEVAGGQETQYF. The CDR3 nucleotides are TGTGCCAGCAGTGAAGTTGCGGGGGGGCAAGAGACCCAGTACTTC.

V is TRBV5-6 and J is TRBJ2-3; 7 positions match TRBD2. The CDR3 contains 17 residues. Germline V gene sequence: CDR1 SGHDT, CDR2 YYEEEE. V lost 0 bases, J lost 0 bases, and 7 bases stayed unmatched. In nucleotides, the CDR3 is TGTGCCAGCAGCTTGGAGGGCTCTAGCGGCAGCACAGATACGCAGTATTTT. Its protein is CASSLEGSSGSTDTQYF.

This clone turned up a few times. This chain joins TRBV5-4 and TRBJ2-2; 7 bases are a match to TRBD1. V shed 6 bases, J shed 4 bases, and the junction held 9 bases outside the gene matches. There are 15 residues in the CDR3. CDR1 and CDR2 from the germline V gene are SGHNT and YYREEE (reference sequence). CDR3 residues: CASTKGQDLTGELFF. In DNA, the CDR3 is TGTGCCAGCACTAAAGGACAGGACCTCACCGGGGAGCTGTTTTTT.

The V call is TRBV19, the J call TRBJ2-3, with 8 nucleotides matching TRBD2. V was clipped by 3 bases and J by 6 bases; unmatched bases: 5. CDR1 LNHDA and CDR2 SQIVND come from the germline V gene (reference sequence). The CDR3 loop spans 14 amino acids. CDR3 nucleotides: TGTGCCAGTAGTATCGGGGGGGCCGGGGATACGCAGTATTTT. Residues: CASSIGGAGDTQYF.

This clone was detected only a few times. The V and J genes are TRBV15 and TRBJ1-4, with D unclear. This CDR3 contains 15 residues. Deletions cut 0 bases from V and 0 bases from J, with 5 bases between. Germline CDR1 is LNHNV and CDR2 is YYDKDF (reference sequence). CDR3 amino acids: CATSREQSTNEKLFF. The CDR3, as DNA: TGTGCCACCAGCAGAGAACAGTCAACTAATGAAAAACTGTTTTTT.

This clone was detected a few times. This chain connects TRBV6-5 to TRBJ1-4; D uncertain. Between the trimmed V and J ends, which lost 7 bases and 6 bases, there was a span of 6 bases. The V gene's germline CDR1 is MNHEY and CDR2 SVGAGI. This CDR3 contains 11 residues. The CDR3 DNA sequence: TGTGCCAGCAAGCGTGATGAAAAACTGTTTTTT. Amino acid sequence: CASKRDEKLFF.

This chain connects TRBV10-3 to TRBJ2-7; maybe TRBD2 (5 bases). The CDR3 sequence is 14 residues long. V was pared by 10 bases and J by 7 bases, with 23 bases between. CDR1 and CDR2 from the germline V gene are ENHRY and SYGVKD. CDR3 DNA: TGTGCCACAAGATCGGAGACGGGATCGGGGGAGCAGTACTTC. Amino acids: CATRSETGSGEQYF.

The table lists this clone with a few counts. The chain uses TRBV29-1 and TRBJ2-3; TRBD1 matches 11 bases. Germline loops: CDR1 SQVTM, CDR2 ANQGSEA. The CDR3 covers 14 residues. The J segment lost 4 bases and the V segment lost 6 bases, leaving 6 bases of the junction unmatched. Written as DNA, the CDR3 is TGCAGCGTCGGACAGGGGGCGGTATCAGATACGCAGTATTTT. Its translation is CSVGQGAVSDTQYF.

The chain couples TRBV10-1 to TRBJ1-1; D is uncertain. Germline V CDR1 and CDR2: WNHNN, SYGVQD (reference sequence). V was trimmed by 6 bases and J by 7 bases, leaving 9 bases between them. The CDR3 is 11 residues long. CDR3 coding DNA: TGCGCCAGCAGCCTTGTAAATGAAGCTTTCTTT. This encodes CASSLVNEAFF.